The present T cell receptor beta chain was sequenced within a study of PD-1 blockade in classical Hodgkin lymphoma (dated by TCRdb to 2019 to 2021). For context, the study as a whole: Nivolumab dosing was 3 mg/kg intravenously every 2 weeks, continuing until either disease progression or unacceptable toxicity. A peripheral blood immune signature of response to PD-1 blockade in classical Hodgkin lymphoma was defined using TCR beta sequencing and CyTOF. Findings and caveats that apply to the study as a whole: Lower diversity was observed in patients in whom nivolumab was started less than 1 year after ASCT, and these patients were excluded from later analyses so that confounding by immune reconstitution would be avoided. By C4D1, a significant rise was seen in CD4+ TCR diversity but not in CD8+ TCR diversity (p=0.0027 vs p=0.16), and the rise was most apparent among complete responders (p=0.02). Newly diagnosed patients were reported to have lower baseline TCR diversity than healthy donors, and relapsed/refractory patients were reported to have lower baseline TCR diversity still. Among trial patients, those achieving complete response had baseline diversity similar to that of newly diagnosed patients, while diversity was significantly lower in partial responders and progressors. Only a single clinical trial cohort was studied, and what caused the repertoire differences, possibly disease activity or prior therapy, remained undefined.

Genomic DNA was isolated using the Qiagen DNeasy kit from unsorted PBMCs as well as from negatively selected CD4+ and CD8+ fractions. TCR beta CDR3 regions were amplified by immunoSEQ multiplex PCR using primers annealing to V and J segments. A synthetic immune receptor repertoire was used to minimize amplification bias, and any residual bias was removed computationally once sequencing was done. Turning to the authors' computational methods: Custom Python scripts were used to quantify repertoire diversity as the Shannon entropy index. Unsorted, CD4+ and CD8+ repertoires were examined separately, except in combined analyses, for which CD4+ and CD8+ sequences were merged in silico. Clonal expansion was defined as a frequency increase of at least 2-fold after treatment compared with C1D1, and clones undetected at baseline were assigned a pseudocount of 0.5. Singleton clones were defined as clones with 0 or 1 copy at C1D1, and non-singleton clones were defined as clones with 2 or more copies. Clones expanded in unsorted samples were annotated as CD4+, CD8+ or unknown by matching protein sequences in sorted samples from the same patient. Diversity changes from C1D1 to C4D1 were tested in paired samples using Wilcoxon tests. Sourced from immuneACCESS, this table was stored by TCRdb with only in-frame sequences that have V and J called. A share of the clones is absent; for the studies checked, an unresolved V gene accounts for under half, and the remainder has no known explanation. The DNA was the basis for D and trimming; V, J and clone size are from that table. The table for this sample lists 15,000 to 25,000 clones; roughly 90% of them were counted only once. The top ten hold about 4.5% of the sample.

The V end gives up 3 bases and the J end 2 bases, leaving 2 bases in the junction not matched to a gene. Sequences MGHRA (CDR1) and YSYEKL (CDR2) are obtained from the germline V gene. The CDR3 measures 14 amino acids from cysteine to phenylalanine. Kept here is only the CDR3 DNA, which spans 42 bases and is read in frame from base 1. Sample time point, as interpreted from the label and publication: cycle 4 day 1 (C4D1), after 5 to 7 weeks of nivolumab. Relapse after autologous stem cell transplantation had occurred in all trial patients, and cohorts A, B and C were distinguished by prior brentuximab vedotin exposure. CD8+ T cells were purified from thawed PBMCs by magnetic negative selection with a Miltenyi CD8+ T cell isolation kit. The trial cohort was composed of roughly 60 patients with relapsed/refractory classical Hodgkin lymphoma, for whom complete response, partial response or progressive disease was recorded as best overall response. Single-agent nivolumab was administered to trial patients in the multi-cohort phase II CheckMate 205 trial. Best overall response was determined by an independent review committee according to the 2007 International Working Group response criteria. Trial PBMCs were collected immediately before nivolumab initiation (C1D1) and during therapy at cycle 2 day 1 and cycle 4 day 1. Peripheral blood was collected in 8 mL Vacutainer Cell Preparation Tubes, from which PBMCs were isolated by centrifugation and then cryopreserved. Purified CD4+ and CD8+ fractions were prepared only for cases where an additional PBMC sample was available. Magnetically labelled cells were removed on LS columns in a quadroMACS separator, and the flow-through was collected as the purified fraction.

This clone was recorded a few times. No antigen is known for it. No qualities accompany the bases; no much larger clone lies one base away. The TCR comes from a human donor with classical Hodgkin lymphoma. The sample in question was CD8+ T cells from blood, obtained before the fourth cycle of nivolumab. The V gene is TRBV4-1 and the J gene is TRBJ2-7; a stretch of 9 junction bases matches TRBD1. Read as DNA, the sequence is TGCGCCAGCAGCCATAGGACAGGGGCCTACGAGCAGTACTTC. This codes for CASSHRTGAYEQYF.